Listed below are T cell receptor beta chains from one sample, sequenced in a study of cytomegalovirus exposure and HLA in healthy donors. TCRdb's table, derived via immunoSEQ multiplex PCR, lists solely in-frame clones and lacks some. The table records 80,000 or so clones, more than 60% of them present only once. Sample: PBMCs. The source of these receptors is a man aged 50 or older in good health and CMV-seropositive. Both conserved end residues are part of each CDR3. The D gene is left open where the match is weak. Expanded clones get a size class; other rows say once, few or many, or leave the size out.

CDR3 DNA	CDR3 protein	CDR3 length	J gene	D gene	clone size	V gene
TGCAGCGTTGAAGAATCTCCAGGGGCGAGAGAAAAACTGTTTTTT	CSVEESPGAREKLFF	15	TRBJ1-4	-	-	TRBV29-1
TGTGCCAGCACCCCGGGACTAGCGGTCCTTCGGAACACCGGGGAGCTGTTTTTT	CASTPGLAVLRNTGELFF	18	TRBJ2-2	TRBD2	-	TRBV7-6
TGTGCCAGCAGCCCCCCCGAAGGCAGGGGGCGCCGGGAGGAGCTGTTTTTT	CASSPPEGRGRREELFF	17	TRBJ2-2	TRBD1	-	TRBV11-3
TGTGCCTGGAATCAACTAGCGGGAGTTGGCAATGAGCAGTTCTTC	CAWNQLAGVGNEQFF	15	TRBJ2-1	TRBD2	few	TRBV30
TGTGCCAGCAGTGAAGCGCCCGGGTCTGGAGGTGGCTACACCTTC	CASSEAPGSGGGYTF	15	TRBJ1-2	-	few	TRBV6-1
TGTGCCAGCAGCTTAATCCGGCTAGCCCAAACACACGAGCAGTACTTC	CASSLIRLAQTHEQYF	16	TRBJ2-7	-	-	TRBV11-2
TGTGCCAGCAGCTTAGTTTCCTACTCCTCTGGGGCCAACGGCCTGACTTTC	CASSLVSYSSGANGLTF	17	TRBJ2-6	-	-	TRBV11-3
TGTGCCAGTAGTATTACGGGAGGTACCTACGAGCAGTACTTC	CASSITGGTYEQYF	14	TRBJ2-7	TRBD2	few	TRBV19
TGTGCCAGCAGCCGTAGCGGGTCCTACGAGCAGTACTTC	CASSRSGSYEQYF	13	TRBJ2-7	TRBD2	-	TRBV5-6
TGTGCCAGCAGCTTAACTAGCGGGAATCAGTACGAGCAGTACTTC	CASSLTSGNQYEQYF	15	TRBJ2-7	TRBD2	-	TRBV11-3
TGTGCCAGCAGTTTAGGGCTATCCTACGAGCAGTACTTC	CASSLGLSYEQYF	13	TRBJ2-7	-	-	TRBV27
TGTGCCAGCAGCTTACAGGGGGACGGGGCCTACGAGCAGTACTTC	CASSLQGDGAYEQYF	15	TRBJ2-7	TRBD1	-	TRBV7-2
TGTGCCAGTAGTATGTCAGGGAACGAGCAGTACTTC	CASSMSGNEQYF	12	TRBJ2-7	-	-	TRBV19
TGTGCCTTCGGACAGGGCAAAAATGAAAAACTGTTTTTT	CAFGQGKNEKLFF	13	TRBJ1-4	TRBD1	few	TRBV30
TGTGCCAGCAGCGTATTGTCAGCGGGAGCCAATGAGCAGTTCTTC	CASSVLSAGANEQFF	15	TRBJ2-1	TRBD2	-	TRBV9
TGTGCCAGTAGCCTCCTTGGACAGGGGATGAACACTGAAGCTTTCTTT	CASSLLGQGMNTEAFF	16	TRBJ1-1	TRBD1	-	TRBV19
TGTGCCAGCAGTGAAGGGACAGCGCTCGGTGAAGCTTTCTTT	CASSEGTALGEAFF	14	TRBJ1-1	-	-	TRBV6-1
TGTGCAAGTCGCTTAGGAGGCAGTGCGAAGACCCAGTACTTC	CASRLGGSAKTQYF	14	TRBJ2-5	-	-	TRBV12-2
TGTGCCATCAGTGAGTCGGGCCTCCTGGACTATGGCTACACCTTC	CAISESGLLDYGYTF	15	TRBJ1-2	-	-	TRBV10-3
TGTTCCAGCAGCGCCCCTGTGGACAGGCCAACCTATGGCTACACCTTC	CSSSAPVDRPTYGYTF	16	TRBJ1-2	TRBD1	once	TRBV7-9
TGTGCCAGCTCACCTACTAGCATAAGGACGAATGAGCAGTTCTTC	CASSPTSIRTNEQFF	15	TRBJ2-1	-	-	TRBV18
TGTGCCAGCAGCGAAGCGCAGGTTGTCCTGTTTTTT	CASSEAQVVLFF	12	TRBJ2-2	-	-	TRBV6-1
TGTGCCTGGAGGGACAGGGGTGTCTATGGCTACACCTTC	CAWRDRGVYGYTF	13	TRBJ1-2	TRBD1	-	TRBV30
TGTGCCACCAGCCGAGGGACAGGGGTTGGCTACACCTTC	CATSRGTGVGYTF	13	TRBJ1-2	TRBD1	once	TRBV15
TGTGCCAGCAGCAAGAGAACCAGGGGGGGCACAGATACGCAGTATTTT	CASSKRTRGGTDTQYF	16	TRBJ2-3	-	-	TRBV13
TGTGCCAGCAGCTTGGGCCTACTCCAGGGTGGCTACGAGCAGTACTTC	CASSLGLLQGGYEQYF	16	TRBJ2-7	-	once	TRBV5-4
TGTGCCAGCAGTTTATACCCCGGGAGCGGCAGCTCCTACGAGCAGTACTTC	CASSLYPGSGSSYEQYF	17	TRBJ2-7	-	-	TRBV27
TGCGCCAGCAGCTTGTGGAGCGGGAGGGCAGTGGGGGGAGCTAACAATGAGCAGTTCTTC	CASSLWSGRAVGGANNEQFF	20	TRBJ2-1	TRBD2	-	TRBV5-1
TGTGCCAGCAGCCGAAGCGGGACTAGCGGAGCAAACTCCTACGAGCAGTACTTC	CASSRSGTSGANSYEQYF	18	TRBJ2-7	TRBD2	-	TRBV5-8
TGTGCCAGCAGCTTAGGACTCGACTACACCTTC	CASSLGLDYTF	11	TRBJ1-2	-	-	TRBV11-2
TGCGCCAGCAGCCAAGGACTAGCGGGAGGGCTAGCCAAAAACATTCAGTACTTC	CASSQGLAGGLAKNIQYF	18	TRBJ2-4	TRBD2	-	TRBV4-1
TGCAGCGTTGTGCTACAGGGGTCATTTTACGAGCAGTACTTC	CSVVLQGSFYEQYF	14	TRBJ2-7	TRBD1	few	TRBV29-1
TGCGCCAGCAGCGCCCTGGGGGACAGGGCGTCCTACGAGCAGTACTTC	CASSALGDRASYEQYF	16	TRBJ2-7	TRBD1	-	TRBV5-1